The subject of this entry is one T cell receptor beta chain. The CDR3 runs to 13 residues. This sample is part of a study of blood T cell repertoires in COVID-19. As processed by the authors: From reference gene primer amplification, estimates of nucleated cell counts were derived. Produced via immunoSEQ multiplex PCR; TCRdb's table is partial and in-frame only. V and J calls and clone size are as listed in that table; D and trimming were resolved from the DNA. This table has about 210,000 clones, 85% appearing once. This chain uses TRBV21-1 with TRBJ2-1; the table's D call, TRBD1, was not checked against the DNA. TRBV21-1 is a recognized pseudogene. The material sequenced was peripheral blood. The TCR sequence derives from a man in his fifties with COVID-19, enrolled during active disease. The CDR3 here is CARGTGDANEQFF. The CDR3 bases are TGTGCCAGGGGGACAGGGGACGCAAATGAGCAGTTCTTC.